This section outlines one T cell receptor beta chain sequence together with its context. Self-reported history from a screening survey and questionnaire set each donor's cohort. This entry comes from a study of blood T cell repertoires in COVID-19. About the study: COVID-19 samples collected from the United States, Italy and Spain covered acute and convalescent phases.

Methods used by the authors: Reference gene primer amplification yielded estimated nucleated cell counts. Sequencing was performed with immunoSEQ multiplex PCR; in TCRdb, only in-frame clones are kept and a portion is missing. D and trimming come from the DNA, and the V and J calls and clone size come from that table. Here the sample spans under 300,000 clones, around 87% being singletons. This receptor was obtained from a woman in her twenties or thirties with acute COVID-19. Source material: PBMCs or T cells enriched from blood (not recorded which).

CDR3 nucleotide sequence: TGTGCCAGCAGCCCTGTGCGGGGACAGCCCCAGCATTTT. Amino acids: CASSPVRGQPQHF. The chain recombines TRBV5-5 with TRBJ1-5; D not certain. Between the trimmed V and J ends, which lost 4 bases and 7 bases, there was a span of 12 bases. Germline CDR1 is SGHKS and CDR2 is YYEKEE (reference sequence). There are 13 residues in the CDR3.